These 6 T cell receptor beta chains originate from one sample sequenced in a study of T cells after yellow fever vaccination. TCRdb passed the 5' RACE reads through MiXCR, listing each CDR3 protein once. The profile shows approximately 600,000 distinct CDR3 sequences, approximately 13% of them singletons. This specimen was PBMCs, taken on the day of the yellow fever booster vaccination. These receptors all stem from a man younger than 40 who received the YFV17D yellow fever vaccine.

The gene calls are TRBV5-1 and TRBJ2-7; 11 bases agree with TRBD1. Losses at the gene ends were 3 bases for V and 3 bases for J; bases not matched to a gene: 14. The CDR3 runs 18 residues. Germline V gives CDR1 SGHRS, CDR2 YFSETQ. The CDR3 protein is CASSYFTKGQGVVYEQYF. The CDR3 region has the DNA TGCGCCAGCAGCTACTTTACCAAGGGACAGGGGGTCGTCTACGAGCAGTACTTC.

This clonotype was recorded many times. V usage is TRBV2 and J usage is TRBJ2-1; 14 bases align to TRBD2. CDR1 SNHLY and CDR2 FYNNEI come from the germline V gene. Trimming took 8 bases from V and 9 from J; bases not matched to a gene: 6. The CDR3 runs 14 residues. In nucleotides, the CDR3 is TGTGCCAGCTCCGGACTAGCGGGAGGAGGTGAGCAGTTCTTC. Translation gives CASSGLAGGGEQFF. Variable domain in full (rest from reference TRBV2 and TRBJ2-1): EPEVTQTPSHQVTQMGQEVILRCVPISNHLYFYWYRQILGQKVEFLVSFYNNEISEKSEIFDDQFSVERPDGSNFTLKIRSTKLEDSAMYFCASSGLAGGGEQFFGPGTRLTVL.

This clonotype appeared a few times. V and J are TRBV29-1 and TRBJ2-2, with D perhaps TRBD1 or TRBD2 (5 bases each). This CDR3 has 13 amino acids. CDR1 is SQVTM, CDR2 ANQGSEA, per germline. Trimming took 4 bases from V and 5 from J, leaving 11 bases between them. The CDR3 nucleotides read TGCAGCGTTGCCTCGGGGCTAACCGGGGAGCTGTTTTTT. This sequence encodes CSVASGLTGELFF.

This clonotype was seen only a few times. V usage is TRBV11-2 and J usage is TRBJ2-7; a possible D gene is TRBD2 (6 bases). The ends were cut back, 5 bases at V and 0 bases at J, with 17 bases in the middle. Germline-derived CDR1 and CDR2 are SGHAT and FQNNGV. CDR3 size: 16 residues. The CDR3 sequence is CASSPLGGVSSYEQYF. In nucleotides, the CDR3 is TGTGCCAGCAGCCCGTTGGGCGGGGTTAGCTCCTACGAGCAGTACTTC.

This clonotype has just a few counts. The V call is TRBV9, the J call TRBJ2-7; D call uncertain. V lost 0 bases and J lost 1, with 11 bases in between. The CDR3 sequence is 15 residues long. The germline gives CDR1 SGDLS, CDR2 YYNGEE. CDR3 amino acids: CASSVGTAESYEQYF. Written as DNA, the CDR3 is TGTGCCAGCAGCGTAGGCACAGCCGAATCCTACGAGCAGTACTTC. Full variable domain (remainder filled in from reference TRBV9 and TRBJ2-7): DSGVTQTPKHLITATGQRVTLRCSPRSGDLSVYWYQQSLDQGLQFLIQYYNGEERAKGNILERFSAQQFPDLHSELNLSSLELGDSALYFCASSVGTAESYEQYFGPGTRLTVT.

This rearrangement joins TRBV3-1 to TRBJ1-4; unclear D gene. The V gene's germline CDR1 is LGHDT and CDR2 YNNKEL (reference sequence). CDR3 length equals 22 residues. The V and J ends lost 2 bases and 6 bases respectively, with 34 bases between them. The CDR3 here is CASSQSQPTTQLDWQLDEKLFF. In nucleotides, the CDR3 is TGTGCCAGCAGCCAAAGCCAACCGACAACACAGCTTGATTGGCAGTTAGATGAAAAACTGTTTTTT.